These T cell receptor beta chains were read from a single sample in a study of T cell clones after liver transplantation. Profiling relied on immunoSEQ multiplex PCR, and the TCRdb table lists in-frame clones only, not all of them. The sample contains over 45,000 clones, about 69% of which appear only once. Here the sequenced sample was CD4+ T cells from blood, taken more than 53 months after liver transplant. These receptors came from a human patient who received a liver transplant. These T cells may partly come from the graft donor. The CDR3 runs from the conserved cysteine through the conserved F or W. Fields, in order: J gene, D gene, V gene, clone size, CDR3 DNA, CDR3 protein. A D gene is named only where the DNA matches it firmly. Size is omitted from some rows. Given values are once, few, many or a class for expanded clones.

j_gene: TRBJ2-3
d_gene: TRBD1
v_gene: TRBV4-2
abundance: once
CDR3nt: TGTGCCAGCAGCCCCGGACAGGGTATAAGTGGTACGCAGTATTTT
CDR3aa: CASSPGQGISGTQYF

j_gene: TRBJ2-3
d_gene: .
v_gene: TRBV28
abundance: .
CDR3nt: TGTGCCAGCAGTCCCCTTAGCGAGTCCACAGATACGCAGTATTTT
CDR3aa: CASSPLSESTDTQYF

j_gene: TRBJ2-1
d_gene: .
v_gene: TRBV11-2
abundance: .
CDR3nt: TGTGCCAGCAGCTTAGATCCCATACGGGGCAATGAGCAGTTCTTC
CDR3aa: CASSLDPIRGNEQFF

j_gene: TRBJ2-7
d_gene: .
v_gene: TRBV6-5
abundance: .
CDR3nt: TGTGCCAGCAGTTACCTATCTCGGCGGTTCTACGAGCAGTACTTC
CDR3aa: CASSYLSRRFYEQYF

j_gene: TRBJ2-1
d_gene: TRBD1
v_gene: TRBV6-1
abundance: .
CDR3nt: TGTGCCAGCCTAGGACAGGGGTTTTTCAACGGTGAGCAGTTCTTC
CDR3aa: CASLGQGFFNGEQFF

j_gene: TRBJ1-2
d_gene: TRBD1
v_gene: TRBV2
abundance: once
CDR3nt: TGTGCCAGCAGTGAAGTCTCAGGGGGCGCTTATGGCTACACCTTC
CDR3aa: CASSEVSGGAYGYTF

j_gene: TRBJ2-2
d_gene: .
v_gene: TRBV5-6
abundance: .
CDR3nt: TGTGCCAGCAGCTTACCCGCTAACACCGGGGAGCTGTTTTTT
CDR3aa: CASSLPANTGELFF

j_gene: TRBJ1-4
d_gene: .
v_gene: TRBV19
abundance: .
CDR3nt: TGTGCCAGTAACAGGGCGGTAACTAATGAAAAACTGTTTTTT
CDR3aa: CASNRAVTNEKLFF

j_gene: TRBJ2-7
d_gene: TRBD1
v_gene: TRBV25-1
abundance: .
CDR3nt: TGTGCCAGCAGCTCCACAGGGGGCTATGTCTACGAGCAGTACTTC
CDR3aa: CASSSTGGYVYEQYF

j_gene: TRBJ2-5
d_gene: .
v_gene: TRBV11-2
abundance: .
CDR3nt: TGTGCCAGCAGCTTTCTACGGGAGACCCAGTACTTC
CDR3aa: CASSFLRETQYF

j_gene: TRBJ2-2
d_gene: .
v_gene: TRBV30
abundance: .
CDR3nt: TGTGCCCGCGACAGCCAGAACACCGGGGAGCTGTTTTTT
CDR3aa: CARDSQNTGELFF

j_gene: TRBJ1-4
d_gene: .
v_gene: TRBV7-9
abundance: .
CDR3nt: TGTGCCAGCAGCCCATCGCCGGGGGAAAATGAAAAACTGTTTTTT
CDR3aa: CASSPSPGENEKLFF

j_gene: TRBJ2-3
d_gene: TRBD2
v_gene: TRBV6-4
abundance: .
CDR3nt: TGTGCCAGCAGTGATATCGGGGGGGCAGATACGCAGTATTTT
CDR3aa: CASSDIGGADTQYF

j_gene: TRBJ2-1
d_gene: .
v_gene: TRBV7-9
abundance: .
CDR3nt: TGTGCCAGCAGCCCTAGTAGGAATGAGCAGTTCTTC
CDR3aa: CASSPSRNEQFF

j_gene: TRBJ1-6
d_gene: .
v_gene: TRBV5-4
abundance: .
CDR3nt: TGTGCCAGCAGCGAGGGGATCACCCCTTCACCCCTCCACTTT
CDR3aa: CASSEGITPSPLHF

j_gene: TRBJ2-1
d_gene: TRBD2
v_gene: TRBV4-2
abundance: .
CDR3nt: TGTGCCAGCAGCCAAGGCACGGGGGGATACAATGAGCAGTTCTTC
CDR3aa: CASSQGTGGYNEQFF

j_gene: TRBJ2-6
d_gene: TRBD1
v_gene: TRBV11-2
abundance: few
CDR3nt: TGTGCCAGCAGCTTAGATGGACAGGGACGTGGCGGGGCCAACGTCCTGACTTTC
CDR3aa: CASSLDGQGRGGANVLTF